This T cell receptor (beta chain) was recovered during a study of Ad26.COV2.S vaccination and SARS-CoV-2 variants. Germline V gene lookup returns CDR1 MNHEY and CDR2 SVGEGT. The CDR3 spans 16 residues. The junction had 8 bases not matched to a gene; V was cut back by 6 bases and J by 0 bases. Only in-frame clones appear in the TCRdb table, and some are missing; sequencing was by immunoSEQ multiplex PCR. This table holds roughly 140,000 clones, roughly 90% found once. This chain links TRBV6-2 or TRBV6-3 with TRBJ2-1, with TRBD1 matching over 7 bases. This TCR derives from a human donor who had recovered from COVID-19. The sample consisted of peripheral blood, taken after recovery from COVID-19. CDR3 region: CASSPTGTPSYNEQFF. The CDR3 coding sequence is TGTGCCAGCAGCCCGACAGGGACGCCCTCCTACAATGAGCAGTTCTTC.